Following are 3 T cell receptor beta chains from one sample sequenced in a study of shared clonotypes between healthy human individuals. Generated by immunoSEQ multiplex PCR, the TCRdb table keeps only in-frame clones and is missing some. Of roughly 500,000 clones listed, about 84% were seen once; the top ten hold about an eighth. Sequenced material: PBMCs. The source is a middle-aged woman in good health. Some clones in this sample may be carry-over from other donors' samples.

The rearrangement joins TRBV11-2 to TRBJ2-3, with D perhaps matching TRBD1 or TRBD2 (5 bases each). This CDR3 has 14 residues. Looked up from germline, CDR1 is SGHAT and CDR2 is FQNNGV. The V and J ends lost 2 bases and 5 bases respectively, with 11 bases between them. The CDR3 protein is CASSLWTRGDTQYF. CDR3 DNA: TGTGCCAGCAGCTTATGGACGAGGGGAGATACGCAGTATTTT.

The chain couples TRBV6-1 to TRBJ1-3, with unresolved D. With 2 bases removed from V and 11 bases from J, the gap between germline ends came to 13 bases. Germline V gene data show CDR1 as MNHNS and CDR2 as SASEGT. The CDR3 extends over 13 amino acids. The CDR3 region is CASSELRIDAIYF. In DNA, the CDR3 is TGTGCCAGCAGTGAACTCAGGATAGACGCCATATATTTT.

This rearrangement joins TRBV29-1 to TRBJ1-4; maybe TRBD1 (5 bases). The CDR3 runs 14 residues. Trimming removed 1 base at V and 7 bases at J, with 13 bases between. Germline V CDR1 and CDR2: SQVTM, ANQGSEA. CDR3 sequence reads: CSVEGPGLGEKLFF. The DNA of the CDR3 is TGCAGCGTTGAAGGGCCGGGACTAGGTGAAAAACTGTTTTTT.